These T cell receptor beta chains were read from a single sample in a study of T cell changes during pregnancy in multiple sclerosis. Assay: immunoSEQ multiplex PCR; the TCRdb copy retains only in-frame clones and omits some. The sample contains over 45,000 clones, 90% of which appear only once. Sample: CD4+ T cells from peripheral blood mononuclear cells, taken in the first trimester of pregnancy. These receptors all stem from a female donor with multiple sclerosis, enrolled in a pregnancy study. The CDR3 runs from the conserved cysteine through the conserved F or W. D genes are given only for firm matches. Part of the rows lack a size; the others show once, few, many or a class for expanded clones.

j_gene: TRBJ1-5; v_gene: TRBV7-8; abundance: .; d_gene: .; CDR3nt: TGTGCCAGCAGCCAAGACTCCAGGAAAAGCGGGTATCGTCAGCCCCAGCATTTT; CDR3aa: CASSQDSRKSGYRQPQHF
j_gene: TRBJ1-3; v_gene: TRBV19; abundance: .; d_gene: .; CDR3nt: TGTGCCAGTTTTAGGGGTACAGGGTCGGGAAACACCATATATTTT; CDR3aa: CASFRGTGSGNTIYF
j_gene: TRBJ2-1; v_gene: TRBV5-4; abundance: .; d_gene: TRBD2; CDR3nt: TGTGCCAGCAGCTTGTCCTCTTTATTAGCGGGAGAGGGGTACAATGAGCAGTTCTTC; CDR3aa: CASSLSSLLAGEGYNEQFF
j_gene: TRBJ1-3; v_gene: TRBV9; abundance: .; d_gene: TRBD1; CDR3nt: TGTGCCAGCAGCGTAACAGGGGTCCTGGGAAACACCATATATTTT; CDR3aa: CASSVTGVLGNTIYF
j_gene: TRBJ1-1; v_gene: TRBV2; abundance: once; d_gene: TRBD1; CDR3nt: TGTGCCAGCGGTGATACAAAGGGGGCAGGCACTGAAGCTTTCTTT; CDR3aa: CASGDTKGAGTEAFF
j_gene: TRBJ2-3; v_gene: TRBV7-9; abundance: .; d_gene: TRBD2; CDR3nt: TGTGCCAGCAGCATCCTAGCGGGAGAGGGTACGCAGTATTTT; CDR3aa: CASSILAGEGTQYF
j_gene: TRBJ2-5; v_gene: TRBV19; abundance: .; d_gene: TRBD1; CDR3nt: TGTGCCAGTAGTATCCAGGGGGCCGGGGAGACCCAGTACTTC; CDR3aa: CASSIQGAGETQYF
j_gene: TRBJ2-2; v_gene: TRBV29-1; abundance: .; d_gene: TRBD2; CDR3nt: TGCAGCGCCGCGACTAGCGGGGGTGCGAACACCGGGGAGCTGTTTTTT; CDR3aa: CSAATSGGANTGELFF
j_gene: TRBJ1-5; v_gene: TRBV2; abundance: .; d_gene: TRBD1; CDR3nt: TGTGCCAGCACTGGACAGGCCGATCAGCCCCAGCATTTT; CDR3aa: CASTGQADQPQHF
j_gene: TRBJ2-7; v_gene: TRBV7-9; abundance: .; d_gene: .; CDR3nt: TGTGCCAGCAGCCTCCCAGGTACCTACGAGCAGTACTTC; CDR3aa: CASSLPGTYEQYF
j_gene: TRBJ1-5; v_gene: TRBV28; abundance: .; d_gene: .; CDR3nt: TGTGCCAGCGAGCCGACAGGAAATCAGCCCCAGCATTTT; CDR3aa: CASEPTGNQPQHF
j_gene: TRBJ1-2; v_gene: TRBV4-2; abundance: .; d_gene: .; CDR3nt: TGTGCCAGCAGCCAAGATCTTGCAGGGGTCGTCTATGACTACACCTTC; CDR3aa: CASSQDLAGVVYDYTF
j_gene: TRBJ1-1; v_gene: TRBV30; abundance: .; d_gene: .; CDR3nt: TGTGCCTGGAGTGTATGGCGCGGGACTGAAGCTTTCTTT; CDR3aa: CAWSVWRGTEAFF
j_gene: TRBJ2-1; v_gene: TRBV20-1; abundance: .; d_gene: .; CDR3nt: TGCAGTGCTAGAGTATTCAGGCAGTTCTTC; CDR3aa: CSARVFRQFF
j_gene: TRBJ2-1; v_gene: TRBV7-3; abundance: .; d_gene: TRBD2; CDR3nt: TGTGCCAGCAGCTCTTCGTCTAGCGGGGGGTACAATGAGCAGTTCTTC; CDR3aa: CASSSSSSGGYNEQFF
j_gene: TRBJ2-7; v_gene: TRBV28; abundance: once; d_gene: .; CDR3nt: TGTGCCAGCAGTGGAGAGGGGACAAATTTTTACGAGCAGTACTTC; CDR3aa: CASSGEGTNFYEQYF
j_gene: TRBJ2-5; v_gene: TRBV23-1; abundance: .; d_gene: .; CDR3nt: TGCGCCAGCAGTCAATCCTACCAGGGAAGGGAGACCCAGTACTTC; CDR3aa: CASSQSYQGRETQYF
j_gene: TRBJ2-7; v_gene: TRBV29-1; abundance: .; d_gene: TRBD1; CDR3nt: TGCAGCGCCCGGACAGGGGGTGACTACGAGCAGTACTTC; CDR3aa: CSARTGGDYEQYF
j_gene: TRBJ1-5; v_gene: TRBV5-4; abundance: .; d_gene: .; CDR3nt: TGTGCCAGCAGCTTGGTACCCGGTCAGCCCCAGCATTTT; CDR3aa: CASSLVPGQPQHF
j_gene: TRBJ1-4; v_gene: TRBV5-1; abundance: .; d_gene: TRBD1; CDR3nt: TGCGCCAGCAGCTTGGCCCCAGGGACAGGGGCTAATGAAAAACTGTTTTTT; CDR3aa: CASSLAPGTGANEKLFF
j_gene: TRBJ2-5; v_gene: TRBV5-1; abundance: .; d_gene: .; CDR3nt: TGCGCCAGCAGCCGGGGGACGGTACAAGAGACCCAGTACTTC; CDR3aa: CASSRGTVQETQYF
j_gene: TRBJ2-2; v_gene: TRBV29-1; abundance: .; d_gene: TRBD1; CDR3nt: TGCAGCGCAAAAACTGGGGACAGGCCGAACACCGGGGAGCTGTTTTTT; CDR3aa: CSAKTGDRPNTGELFF
j_gene: TRBJ2-7; v_gene: TRBV5-1; abundance: .; d_gene: TRBD2; CDR3nt: TGCGCCAGCAGCTTGTCCCCTAGCGGGAGATCTGGAGAGCAGTACTTC; CDR3aa: CASSLSPSGRSGEQYF
j_gene: TRBJ2-2; v_gene: TRBV5-4; abundance: .; d_gene: .; CDR3nt: TGTGCCAGCAGCTTGGAGGGGATCACCGGGGAGCTGTTTTTT; CDR3aa: CASSLEGITGELFF